One sample yielded the 30 T cell receptor beta chains listed below, sequenced in a study of STAT5B mutations in CD4+ large granular lymphocyte leukemia. Libraries were prepared by immunoSEQ multiplex PCR; TCRdb keeps only in-frame clonotypes and omits some of them. The sample contains about 45,000 clones, just over 85% of which appear only once. The source material was CD4+ T cells from blood buffy coats. The receptors here all came from a human donor in good health.

This chain links TRBV28 with TRBJ2-5, with D unresolved. Germline V lookup: CDR1 MDHEN, CDR2 SYDVKM. V dropped 8 bases and J dropped 1 base, with 14 bases sitting between them. This CDR3 is built from 14 residues. The CDR3 sequence is CASGPWGTQETQYF. The CDR3 DNA is TGTGCCAGCGGGCCGTGGGGTACCCAAGAGACCCAGTACTTC. The whole variable domain, filled in from reference TRBV28 and TRBJ2-5, reads DVKVTQSSRYLVKRTGEKVFLECVQDMDHENMFWYRQDPGLGLRLIYFSYDVKMKEKGDIPEGYSVSREKKERFSLILESASTNQTSMYLCASGPWGTQETQYFGPGTRLLVL.

The V call is TRBV5-8, the J call TRBJ2-1; D gene ambiguous. The CDR3 runs to 14 residues. Germline CDR1 reads SGHTS; CDR2 reads YDEGEE. V lost 4 bases and J lost 7, with 15 bases in between. The CDR3 coding sequence is TGTGCCAGCAGCCACGGCGAGTTTGGTAATGAGCAGTTCTTC. Its translation: CASSHGEFGNEQFF.

This clone occurred a few times. This rearrangement joins TRBV27 to TRBJ2-7; D perhaps matches TRBD2 (6 bases). The length of the CDR3 is 15 residues. Germline CDR1 is MNHEY and CDR2 is SMNVEV (reference sequence). Trimming removed 5 bases from V and 2 bases from J, with 16 bases in between. CDR3 amino acids: CASSRRLGWAYEQYF. In DNA, the CDR3 is TGTGCCAGCAGTAGACGACTAGGGTGGGCCTACGAGCAGTACTTC.

This clone was counted a few times. The chain uses TRBV20-1 and TRBJ1-1; D may be TRBD1 (5 bases). CDR3 length equals 10 residues. Trimming left V 5 bases short and J 8 bases short, with 9 bases between. The germline gives CDR1 DFQATT, CDR2 SNEGSKA (reference sequence). The CDR3 is CSARDEEAFF. In DNA form, the CDR3 reads TGCAGTGCTCGGGACGAGGAAGCTTTCTTT.

The chain uses TRBV6-6 and TRBJ1-4; TRBD1 matches at 9 bases. CDR3 length: 14 amino acids. In germline, CDR1 is MNHNY, CDR2 SVGAGI (reference sequence). Unmatched junction bases numbered 8, after V lost 7 bases and J lost 8 bases. The CDR3 region is CASIGDRGGEKLFF. CDR3 DNA sequence: TGTGCCAGCATCGGAGACAGGGGGGGCGAAAAACTGTTTTTT.

The V call is TRBV5-4, the J call TRBJ1-2; no firm D call. The germline V gene encodes CDR1 SGHNT and CDR2 YYREEE (reference sequence). This CDR3 contains 14 residues. V lost 4 bases and J lost 3, with 13 bases in between. In DNA form, the CDR3 reads TGTGCCAGCAGCGCTCTGCACGGTTACTATGGCTACACCTTC. Its protein is CASSALHGYYGYTF.

J is TRBJ2-3 and V is TRBV18, with 9 bases lining up with TRBD2. The CDR3 is made up of 18 amino acids. CDR1 is KGHSH and CDR2 is LQKENI in the germline V gene. The V segment lost 6 bases and the J segment 3 bases; nucleotides outside the gene matches: 16. This chain's CDR3 is CASSTNSGSGDGTDTQYF. The CDR3 DNA sequence: TGTGCCAGCTCTACCAATAGCGGGAGCGGTGATGGAACAGATACGCAGTATTTT.

The CDR3 protein is CASSIQAKTFSGANVLTF. CDR3 coding DNA: TGTGCCAGCAGTATACAGGCTAAAACCTTCTCTGGGGCCAACGTCCTGACTTTC. The chain recombines TRBV28 with TRBJ2-6; maybe TRBD1 (5 bases). The germline CDR1 and CDR2 sequences are MDHEN and SYDVKM. With 5 bases removed from V and 0 bases from J, the gap between germline ends came to 17 bases. The CDR3 is 18 amino acids.

This clone was recorded once. The chain has TRBV6-1 and TRBJ1-2; D call uncertain. This CDR3 spans 14 amino acids. The ends were cut back, 1 base at V and 7 bases at J, with 13 bases in the middle. CDR1 and CDR2 (germline): MNHNS, SASEGT. This chain's CDR3 is CASSEVAGFGGYTF. In nucleotides, the CDR3 is TGTGCCAGCAGTGAAGTCGCGGGATTTGGTGGCTACACCTTC.

This rearrangement joins TRBV19 to TRBJ2-7; 8 nucleotides agree with TRBD1. The germline V gene encodes CDR1 LNHDA and CDR2 SQIVND (reference sequence). V lost 7 bases and J lost 4; bases outside the gene matches: 9. CDR3 length: 14 amino acids. CDR3 DNA sequence: TGTGCCAGTACCGGACAGGGATTACCTTACGAGCAGTACTTC. Protein sequence: CASTGQGLPYEQYF.

The V gene is TRBV4-3, the J gene TRBJ1-4; D uncertain. In germline, CDR1 is LGHNA, CDR2 YSLEER. Trimming cost V 5 bases and J 0 bases, with 13 bases left between them. This CDR3 has 16 amino acids. Here the CDR3 reads CASSSNPPATNEKLFF. Here the CDR3 DNA reads TGCGCCAGCAGCTCCAATCCCCCTGCAACTAATGAAAAACTGTTTTTT.

CDR3 loop: CASSLVSAKNIQYF. Written as DNA, the CDR3 is TGTGCCAGCAGCTTGGTTTCAGCCAAAAACATTCAGTACTTC. The gene calls are TRBV5-6 and TRBJ2-4; the D is unclear. The CDR3 extends over 14 amino acids. V was pared by 0 bases and J by 0 bases, with 4 bases between. Germline V gene data show CDR1 as SGHDT and CDR2 as YYEEEE.

The rearrangement links TRBV27 to TRBJ2-2; D is possibly TRBD2 (6 bases). CDR3 length equals 16 residues. Trimming cost V 3 bases and J 4 bases, with 15 bases left between them. The germline V gene encodes CDR1 MNHEY and CDR2 SMNVEV (reference sequence). The CDR3 region has the DNA TGTGCCAGCAGTTTTAAGGAGGGAGCCTCCACCGGGGAGCTGTTTTTT. The encoded protein is CASSFKEGASTGELFF.

The chain is built from TRBV19 and TRBJ1-2, with D possibly matching TRBD1 (5 bases). This CDR3 has 16 residues. Germline lookup yields CDR1 LNHDA and CDR2 SQIVND (reference sequence). Between the trimmed V and J ends, which lost 1 base and 4 bases, there was a span of 16 bases. CDR3 sequence: CASSIATGTVSYGYTF. CDR3 bases: TGTGCCAGTAGTATAGCTACAGGCACAGTCTCCTATGGCTACACCTTC.

This chain connects TRBV30 to TRBJ1-2, with D unresolved. V was shortened by 2 bases and J by 4 bases, with 11 bases between the two germline ends. Germline values: CDR1 GTSNPN, CDR2 SVGIG (reference sequence). The CDR3 length is 13 residues. CDR3 coding DNA: TGTGCCTGGAGTATACACAGCGGCTATGGCTACACCTTC. It yields the protein CAWSIHSGYGYTF.

The rearrangement links TRBV20-1 to TRBJ2-7; unclear D gene. This CDR3 contains 11 residues. With 1 base removed from V and 6 bases from J, the gap between germline ends came to 7 bases. CDR1 and CDR2 (germline): DFQATT, SNEGSKA (reference sequence). DNA for the CDR3: TGCAGTGCTAGAGCACAGACCGAGCAGTACTTC. It is translated as CSARAQTEQYF.

This clone was counted a few times. The CDR3 protein is CASSERTGDQPQHF. CDR3 DNA sequence: TGTGCCAGCAGTGAGAGGACAGGGGATCAGCCCCAGCATTTT. The V and J genes are TRBV2 and TRBJ1-5, with TRBD1 matching 9 bases. The CDR3 covers 14 residues. V was clipped by 3 bases and J by 5 bases; unmatched bases: 2. The germline V gene has CDR1 SNHLY and CDR2 FYNNEI.

The chain is built from TRBV7-2 and TRBJ2-3; the match to TRBD2 covers 8 bases. The V segment lost 3 bases and the J segment 1 base; nucleotides outside the gene matches: 3. The CDR3 loop spans 15 amino acids. The germline V gene has CDR1 SGHTA and CDR2 FQGNSA. In DNA, the CDR3 is TGTGCCAGCAGCTTCCCGACTAGCGGCACAGATACGCAGTATTTT. It codes for CASSFPTSGTDTQYF. The full variable domain, its missing parts supplied by reference TRBV7-2 and TRBJ2-3, is GAGVSQSPSNKVTEKGKDVELRCDPISGHTALYWYRQSLGQGLEFLIYFQGNSAPDKSGLPSDRFSAERTGGSVSTLTIQRTQQEDSAVYLCASSFPTSGTDTQYFGPGTRLTVL.

The table lists this clone with a count of one. J is TRBJ2-5 and V is TRBV4-1; D gene ambiguous. The V gene's germline CDR1 is MGHRA and CDR2 YSYEKL. This CDR3 is 13 amino acids long. V was cut by 8 bases and J by 5 bases, with 15 bases left in between. The CDR3 nucleotides are TGCGCCAGCTCCCCGACCTTGGCGGAGACCCAGTACTTC. This gives the protein CASSPTLAETQYF.

This sequence joins TRBV5-1 and TRBJ2-5; 10 bases fit TRBD2. Unmatched junction bases numbered 16, after V lost 4 bases and J lost 4 bases. The CDR3 extends over 18 amino acids. The germline V gene encodes CDR1 SGHRS and CDR2 YFSETQ. The DNA of the CDR3 is TGCGCCAGCAGCCCGCGCGCCCAGCTAGCGGGAGTAACAGAGACCCAGTACTTC. Protein product: CASSPRAQLAGVTETQYF.

The chain is built from TRBV6-1 and TRBJ1-2, with unresolved D. Germline-derived CDR1 and CDR2 are MNHNS and SASEGT. This CDR3 has 14 residues. The V and J ends lost 2 bases and 4 bases respectively, with 11 bases between them. The CDR3 DNA is TGTGCCAGCAGTGAACAGACATTCGGCTATGGCTACACCTTC. This sequence encodes CASSEQTFGYGYTF.

J is TRBJ2-6 and V is TRBV6-5; unclear D gene. V gave up 0 bases and J gave up 0 bases, with 6 bases separating them. Germline loops: CDR1 MNHEY, CDR2 SVGAGI. The CDR3 sequence is 16 residues long. CDR3 bases: TGTGCCAGCAGTTACTCAGAAAGCTCTGGGGCCAACGTCCTGACTTTC. This codes for CASSYSESSGANVLTF.

This rearrangement joins TRBV7-2 to TRBJ2-5; D might be TRBD2 (5 bases). V was cut by 1 base and J by 5 bases, with 14 bases left in between. CDR1 and CDR2 from the germline V gene are SGHTA and FQGNSA. There are 15 residues in the CDR3. The CDR3 sequence: CASSLGESIGETQYF. CDR3 in DNA: TGTGCCAGCAGCTTAGGGGAGAGCATAGGGGAGACCCAGTACTTC. Full variable domain (outside the CDR3, taken from reference TRBV7-2 and TRBJ2-5): GAGVSQSPSNKVTEKGKDVELRCDPISGHTALYWYRQSLGQGLEFLIYFQGNSAPDKSGLPSDRFSAERTGGSVSTLTIQRTQQEDSAVYLCASSLGESIGETQYFGPGTRLLVL.

J is TRBJ2-2 and V is TRBV5-4, with 8 bases that match TRBD2. This CDR3 has 15 amino acids. Germline V gene sequence: CDR1 SGHNT, CDR2 YYREEE (reference sequence). V trimming: 4 bases; J trimming: 6 bases; junction bases outside the gene matches: 8. CDR3 in amino acids: CASSPGGDIPGELFF. The CDR3 DNA reads as TGTGCCAGCAGCCCGGGAGGGGACATCCCCGGGGAGCTGTTTTTT.

The chain carries TRBV19 and TRBJ2-6, with D maybe TRBD2 (6 bases). This CDR3 is built from 16 residues. Trimming took off 9 bases at V and 0 bases at J, with 15 bases between the two ends. The germline V gene encodes CDR1 LNHDA and CDR2 SQIVND (reference sequence). In DNA form, the CDR3 reads TGTGCCAGCGGGGGTGGAGACTCCTCTGGGGCCAACGTCCTGACTTTC. As protein: CASGGGDSSGANVLTF.

This clone has only one observation. The rearrangement uses TRBV27 and TRBJ2-5; 10 bases align to TRBD2. The closer fit of TRBJ2-7 to the DNA end suggests the J call may be wrong. Germline CDR1 and CDR2: MNHEY and SMNVEV (reference sequence). The CDR3 is 17 amino acids. The CDR3 DNA reads TGTGCCAGCAGTTCCATTCTTGGACTAGCGGACACCTACGAGCAGTACTTC. Translated, it gives CASSSILGLADTYEQYF.

This clone was found a few times. Other nucleotide sequences from this sample produce the same CDR3. This chain links TRBV7-9 with TRBJ2-7; no clear D gene. The CDR3 is 12 amino acids. Germline CDR1 SEHNR, CDR2 FQNEAQ (reference sequence). V lost 3 bases and J 2 bases, leaving 5 bases between the germline ends. CDR3 loop: CASSLGTYEQYF. Written as DNA, the CDR3 is TGTGCCAGCAGCTTGGGGACCTACGAGCAGTACTTC. The variable domain in full, completed from reference TRBV7-9 and TRBJ2-7, reads DTGVSQNPRHKITKRGQNVTFRCDPISEHNRLYWYRQTLGQGPEFLTYFQNEAQLEKSRLLSDRFSAERPKGSFSTLEIQRTEQGDSAMYLCASSLGTYEQYFGPGTRLTVT.

The J gene is TRBJ1-2, the V gene TRBV27; D may be TRBD1 (6 bases). CDR3 length: 12 residues. CDR1 and CDR2 (germline): MNHEY, SMNVEV (reference sequence). Trimming took off 2 bases at V and 8 bases at J, with 9 bases between the two ends. In DNA form, the CDR3 reads TGTGCCAGCAGTTTAGGGGGCCACGGCTACACCTTC. Its protein product is CASSLGGHGYTF.

The J gene is TRBJ1-1, the V gene TRBV11-2, with TRBD1 as a possible D gene (6 bases). V dropped 1 base and J dropped 1 base, with 10 bases sitting between them. The CDR3 runs 15 residues. Looked up from germline, CDR1 is SGHAT and CDR2 is FQNNGV. CDR3 nucleotide sequence: TGTGCCAGCAGCTTAGTAGGACAGAGGAACACTGAAGCTTTCTTT. Protein sequence: CASSLVGQRNTEAFF.

The chain links TRBV11-1 to TRBJ2-1; a possible D gene is TRBD2 (6 bases). Trimming took off 3 bases at V and 7 bases at J, with 25 bases between the two ends. From germline, CDR1 is SGHAT and CDR2 FQDESV (reference sequence). This CDR3 has 18 amino acids. CDR3: CASSFPISTVEGRNEQFF. The CDR3 coding sequence is TGTGCCAGCAGCTTCCCCATCTCCACCGTTGAGGGGAGGAATGAGCAGTTCTTC.